Listed below are T cell receptor beta chains from one sample, sequenced in a study of T cell changes during pregnancy in multiple sclerosis. Measured with immunoSEQ multiplex PCR; TCRdb has only the in-frame clones, and not every one. The sample lists approximately 88,000 clones; around 94% were seen once. This material consisted of peripheral blood, taken in the third trimester of pregnancy. The receptors shown here come from a female donor with multiple sclerosis, enrolled in a pregnancy study. The conserved cysteine and the conserved F or W are not part of the CDR3 here. A D gene is named only where the DNA matches it firmly.

>TRBV5-1|TRBD1
ASSPRQGNTGELF
>TRBV9|-
ASSSGHHNEKLF
>TRBV19|TRBD1
ASSSGTAKLSYEQY
>TRBV30|TRBD1
AWSRGLTGRGSDTQY
>TRBV27|-
ASSLSRHGELF
>TRBV7-9|TRBD1
ASSSSGGLNEKLF
>TRBV6-4|-
ASRSVATNEKLF
>TRBV15|-
ATSRHSLHEQF
>TRBV5-6|TRBD2
ASSWGLAGGGRETQY
>TRBV15|TRBD1
ATSRGQGAEAF
>TRBV27|TRBD2
ASNSAGATGELF
>TRBV7-8|TRBD1
ASSPYPLVDRPTGELF
>TRBV2|-
ASSRRSSTSTDTQY
>TRBV7-2|TRBD2
ASSPSHSGGPYEQY
>TRBV28|TRBD2
ASSLILAGVYEQF
>TRBV29-1|-
SGAKARVPEAF
>TRBV4-2|-
ASSQGFGGNEQY
>TRBV2|TRBD1
ASSVSGTGNYGYT
>TRBV6-5|TRBD2
ASTSGGAGSYEQY
>TRBV6-1|-
ASSSWGQGTYEQY
>TRBV6-6|-
ASSSPSASSGNTIY
>TRBV7-9|-
ASSPHDQGANVLT
>TRBV6-4|TRBD1
ASRLTGKGEAF
>TRBV19|-
ASSHGAYEQY
>TRBV7-8|-
ASNEGGTERNTEAF
>TRBV10-2|-
ASSESGGGQPQH
>TRBV19|-
AQSGAWDQPQH
>TRBV10-1|TRBD2
ASTPLAGNTDTQY
>TRBV7-6|-
ASSLGTGYSSYEQY
>TRBV29-1|TRBD2
SVPMGEGPYEQY
>TRBV6-4|TRBD1
ASSDPTPRQGYADTQY
>TRBV2|-
ASSEGGRFAEAF
>TRBV10-1|TRBD2
ASSSILAGGGDTQY
>TRBV28|-
ASNPVVSSYEQY
>TRBV29-1|-
SAQRGGNTEAF
>TRBV25-1|-
ASSGIFSGSGELF
>TRBV2|-
ASNGDTQQGLNQPQH
>TRBV19|-
ASSKRLVNEQF
>TRBV5-1|TRBD2
ASSSAGTSTYEQY
>TRBV5-1|-
ASSLGTLTYEQY
>TRBV5-4|TRBD1
ASSLGDRDYEQY
>TRBV28|TRBD1
ASSLTRGGQGQHGYT
>TRBV14|TRBD1
ASSQAGQGMNTEAF
>TRBV9|-
ASSVGQRSLNIQY
>TRBV6-1|TRBD2
ASSVGTSGSHEQY
>TRBV19|TRBD2
ASSIGGTSREQY
>TRBV19|TRBD1
ASQDREIYGYT
>TRBV9|TRBD2
ASSVQPGLADQETQY
>TRBV5-1|-
ASSSRVVVRSGANVLT
>TRBV4-3|-
ASSQDHAGSIGYT
>TRBV5-4|-
ASSSRVISDEQF
>TRBV5-1|TRBD1
ASSTGTGGEKLF
>TRBV4-1|-
ASSLGPSVKTQY
>TRBV25-1|-
ASNKSQEKTQY
>TRBV2|-
ASSEARGLDTIY